The clone carrying this T cell receptor (beta chain) is a singleton in its sample. This sample is part of a study of T cell changes during pregnancy in multiple sclerosis. Trimming removed 1 base from V and 3 bases from J, with 18 bases in between. Germline CDR1 MGHRA, CDR2 YSYEKL. The CDR3 runs to 17 residues. The assay was immunoSEQ multiplex PCR, and TCRdb's table has in-frame clones only and misses some. The sample lists about 41,000 clones, more than 85% occurring once. The chain recombines TRBV4-1 with TRBJ2-5, with D perhaps TRBD2 (6 bases). The specimen was CD8+ T cells from peripheral blood mononuclear cells, collected in the third trimester of pregnancy. This clonotype originated in a female donor with multiple sclerosis, enrolled in a pregnancy study. The CDR3 nucleotides are TGCGCCAGCAGCCAAGGGGCCCCCGGAGGGTTCGAAGAGACCCAGTACTTC. Translated: CASSQGAPGGFEETQYF.